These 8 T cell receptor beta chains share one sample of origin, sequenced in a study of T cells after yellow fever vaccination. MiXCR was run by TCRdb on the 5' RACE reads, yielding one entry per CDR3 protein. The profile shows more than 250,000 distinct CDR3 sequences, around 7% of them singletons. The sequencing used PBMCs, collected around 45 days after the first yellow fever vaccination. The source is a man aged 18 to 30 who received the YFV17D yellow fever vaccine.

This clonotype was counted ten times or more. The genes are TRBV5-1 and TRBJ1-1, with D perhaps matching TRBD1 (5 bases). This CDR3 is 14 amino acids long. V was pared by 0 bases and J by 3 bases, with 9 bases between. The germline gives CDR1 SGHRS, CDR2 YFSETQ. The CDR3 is CASSLEGKDTEAFF. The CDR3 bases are TGCGCCAGCAGCTTGGAGGGGAAGGACACTGAAGCTTTCTTT.

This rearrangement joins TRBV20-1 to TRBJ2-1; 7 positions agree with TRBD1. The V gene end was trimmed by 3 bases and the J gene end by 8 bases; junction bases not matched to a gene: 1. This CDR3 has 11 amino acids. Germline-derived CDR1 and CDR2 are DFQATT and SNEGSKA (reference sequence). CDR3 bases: TGCAGTGCTAGGGGACAGTATGAGCAGTTCTTC. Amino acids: CSARGQYEQFF.

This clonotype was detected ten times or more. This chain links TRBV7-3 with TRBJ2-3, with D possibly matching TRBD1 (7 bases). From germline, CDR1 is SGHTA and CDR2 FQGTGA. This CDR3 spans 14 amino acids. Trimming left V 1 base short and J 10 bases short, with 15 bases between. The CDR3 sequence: CASSLSTGEAAQYF. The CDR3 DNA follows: TGTGCCAGCAGCTTAAGTACAGGGGAGGCGGCGCAGTATTTT.

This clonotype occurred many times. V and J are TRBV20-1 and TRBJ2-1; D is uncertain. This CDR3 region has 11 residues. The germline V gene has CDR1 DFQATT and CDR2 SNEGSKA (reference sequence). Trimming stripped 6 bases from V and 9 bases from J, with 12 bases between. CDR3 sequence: CSAPSPSEQFF. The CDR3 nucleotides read TGCAGTGCCCCATCCCCGAGTGAGCAGTTCTTC.

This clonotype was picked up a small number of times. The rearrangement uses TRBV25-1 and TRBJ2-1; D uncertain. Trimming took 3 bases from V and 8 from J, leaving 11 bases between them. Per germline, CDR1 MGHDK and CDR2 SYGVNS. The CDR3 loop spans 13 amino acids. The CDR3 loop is CASSEFRVDEQFF. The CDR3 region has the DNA TGTGCCAGCAGTGAGTTTAGGGTGGATGAGCAGTTCTTC.

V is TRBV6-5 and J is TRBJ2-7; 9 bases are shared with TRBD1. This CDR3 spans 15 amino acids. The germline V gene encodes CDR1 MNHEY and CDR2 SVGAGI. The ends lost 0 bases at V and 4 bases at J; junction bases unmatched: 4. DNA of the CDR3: TGTGCCAGCAGTTACTCGCACAGGGGGCTTTACGAGCAGTACTTC. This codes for CASSYSHRGLYEQYF.

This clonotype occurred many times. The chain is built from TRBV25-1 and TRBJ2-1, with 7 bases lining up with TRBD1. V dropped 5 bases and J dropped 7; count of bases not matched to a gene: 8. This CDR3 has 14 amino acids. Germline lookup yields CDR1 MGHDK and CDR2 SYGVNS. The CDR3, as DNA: TGTGCCAGCAGTACAGGGGTCCTCCATAATGAGCAGTTCTTC. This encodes CASSTGVLHNEQFF.

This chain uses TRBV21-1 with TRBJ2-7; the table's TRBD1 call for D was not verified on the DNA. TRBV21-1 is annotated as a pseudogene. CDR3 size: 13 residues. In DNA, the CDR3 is TGTGCCAGCAGCAACTCACAGGGAACCGAGCAGTACGTC. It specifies CASSNSQGTEQYV.